The text below deals with one TCR beta chain. Its target is not known. Unrecorded immune exposures were likely, despite nominal health at sampling. 13 Jbeta primers and 60 Vbeta primers were used for the PCR. Profiled with immunoSEQ multiplex PCR; TCRdb holds only in-frame clones, not every one. The data show some 38,000 clones, around 53% seen once. The CDR3 has 14 residues. Germline V gene lookup returns CDR1 SNHLY and CDR2 FYNNEI. Trimming cost V 3 bases and J 1 base, with 9 bases left between them. This sample is drawn from a study of cytomegalovirus exposure and HLA in healthy donors. Overall study results and limits: Later analysis reportedly placed an Asian-associated ancestry cluster below the roughly 680-donor mean in N-insertions. Usually a TCR sequence was rare, but some public TCRs were found in many donors.

Source material: PBMCs. The chain is built from TRBV2 and TRBJ2-5; D uncertain. The sequence came from a woman in her thirties or forties in good health and CMV-seropositive. The CDR3 DNA follows: TGTGCCAGCAGTGATCAACAGACCCAAGAGACCCAGTACTTC. This gives the protein CASSDQQTQETQYF.